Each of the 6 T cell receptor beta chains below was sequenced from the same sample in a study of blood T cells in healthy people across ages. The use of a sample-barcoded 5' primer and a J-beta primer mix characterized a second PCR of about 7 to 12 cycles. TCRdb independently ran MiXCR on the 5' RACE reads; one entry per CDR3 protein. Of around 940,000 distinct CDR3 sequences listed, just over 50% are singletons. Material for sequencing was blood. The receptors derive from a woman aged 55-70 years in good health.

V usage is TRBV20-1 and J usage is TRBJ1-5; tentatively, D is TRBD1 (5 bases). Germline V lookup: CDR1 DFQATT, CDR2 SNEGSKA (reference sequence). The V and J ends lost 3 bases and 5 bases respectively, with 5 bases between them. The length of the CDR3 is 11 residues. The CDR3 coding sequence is TGCAGTGCTAGCAGGGATCAGCCCCAGCATTTT. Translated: CSASRDQPQHF.

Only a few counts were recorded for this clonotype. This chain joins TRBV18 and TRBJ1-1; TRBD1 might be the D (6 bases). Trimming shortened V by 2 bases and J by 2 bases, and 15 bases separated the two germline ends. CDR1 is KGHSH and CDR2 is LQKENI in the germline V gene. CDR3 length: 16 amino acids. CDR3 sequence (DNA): TGTGCCAGCTCACCATTCGGGGGCGGGTTAAACACTGAAGCTTTCTTT. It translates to CASSPFGGGLNTEAFF.

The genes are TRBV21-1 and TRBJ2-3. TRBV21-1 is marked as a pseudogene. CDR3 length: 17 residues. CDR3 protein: CASSKDENGMPTDTQYF. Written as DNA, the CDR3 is TGTGCCAGCAGCAAAGATGAGAATGGGATGCCCACAGATACGCAGTATTTT.

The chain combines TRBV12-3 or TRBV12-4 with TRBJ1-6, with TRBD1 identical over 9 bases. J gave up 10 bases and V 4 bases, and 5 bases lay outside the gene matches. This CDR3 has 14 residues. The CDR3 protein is CASSSGTGRSPLHF. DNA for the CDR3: TGTGCCAGCAGTTCCGGGACAGGGAGGTCACCCCTCCACTTT.

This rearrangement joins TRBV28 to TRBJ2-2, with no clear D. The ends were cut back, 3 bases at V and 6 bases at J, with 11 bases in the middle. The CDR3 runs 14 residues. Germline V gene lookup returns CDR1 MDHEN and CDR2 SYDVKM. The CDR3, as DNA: TGTGCCAGCAGTTTTGGGGTTGGCCCCGGGGAGCTGTTTTTT. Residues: CASSFGVGPGELFF.

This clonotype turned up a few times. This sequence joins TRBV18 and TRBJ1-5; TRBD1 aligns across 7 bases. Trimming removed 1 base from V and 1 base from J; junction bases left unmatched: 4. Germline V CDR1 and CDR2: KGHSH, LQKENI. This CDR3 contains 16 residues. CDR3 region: CASSPRQGGSNQPQHF. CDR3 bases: TGTGCCAGCTCACCACGGCAGGGGGGAAGCAATCAGCCCCAGCATTTT.